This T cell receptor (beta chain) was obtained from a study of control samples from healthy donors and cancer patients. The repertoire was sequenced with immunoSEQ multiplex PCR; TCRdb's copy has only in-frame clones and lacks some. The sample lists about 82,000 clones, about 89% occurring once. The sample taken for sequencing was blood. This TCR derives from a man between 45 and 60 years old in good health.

The CDR3 nucleotides read TGTGCCAGCAGCTACTCACAGGGGGACTATGGCTACACCTTC. Encoded protein: CASSYSQGDYGYTF. V gene TRBV7-6 combines with J gene TRBJ1-2; 8 nucleotides align to TRBD1. The CDR3 spans 14 residues. V lost 4 bases, J lost 3 bases, and 4 bases stayed unmatched. The V gene's germline CDR1 is SGHVS and CDR2 FNYEAQ.